The 10 T cell receptor beta chains reported below all come from one sample, sequenced in a study of beta chain features in type 1 diabetes. Broader study findings: Within each of all four CD4+ subsets, Type 1 diabetes patients had TCRB CDR3s that were moderately but significantly shorter.

Their cognate antigens are unknown. Expressed TCRB transcripts were sequenced, since all the RNA that had been isolated was reverse transcribed. Using immunoSEQ multiplex PCR, the repertoire was profiled, and TCRdb retains in-frame clones only, with some absent. The table records 600,000 or so clones, under 15% of them present only once. Sequenced: naive CD4+ T cells from blood. Receptors originate from a man in his thirties or forties with type 1 diabetes.

This chain uses TRBV5-6 with TRBJ1-2; 9 nucleotides agree with TRBD1. In germline, CDR1 is SGHDT, CDR2 YYEEEE. This CDR3 is 14 amino acids long. V lost 4 bases to trimming and J lost 8 bases; unmatched junction nucleotides: 9. The CDR3 spells CASSVPGQGGGYTF. DNA of the CDR3: TGTGCCAGCAGCGTACCGGGACAGGGTGGAGGCTACACCTTC.

V usage is TRBV18 and J usage is TRBJ1-4; 7 nucleotides match TRBD1. The CDR3 loop spans 13 amino acids. After removal of 4 bases from V and 10 bases from J, the junction contained 6 bases not matched to a gene. CDR1 and CDR2 (germline): KGHSH, LQKENI. The CDR3 sequence: CASSRRQGGKLFF. The DNA for the CDR3 is TGTGCCAGCTCACGCCGACAGGGAGGAAAACTGTTTTTT.

This clone was recorded many times. V is TRBV10-3 and J is TRBJ2-4; D remains unclear. Germline V lookup: CDR1 ENHRY, CDR2 SYGVKD. Trimming took 5 bases from V and 9 from J, leaving 14 bases between them. CDR3 length equals 13 residues. In nucleotides, the CDR3 is TGTGCCATCAGTTTCGACACCGTCGGCATTCAGTACTTC. It translates to CAISFDTVGIQYF.

This clone was detected a few times. V is TRBV5-6 and J is TRBJ2-1; D remains ambiguous. V lost 0 bases, J lost 6 bases, and 1 base lay in between. The CDR3 has 11 residues. Germline-derived CDR1 and CDR2 are SGHDT and YYEEEE. DNA for the CDR3: TGTGCCAGCAGCTTGGGCAATGAGCAGTTCTTC. Translation gives CASSLGNEQFF.

This rearrangement joins TRBV28 to TRBJ2-6; D ambiguous. This CDR3 is 17 amino acids long. V was pared by 2 bases and J by 4 bases, with 15 bases between. The germline CDR1 and CDR2 sequences are MDHEN and SYDVKM. CDR3 coding DNA: TGTGCCAGCAGTTTACCCCCTCTTGTGGGGGGGGCCAACGTCCTGACTTTC. This sequence encodes CASSLPPLVGGANVLTF.

This clone was found a few times. The chain has TRBV6-4 and TRBJ2-1; the D gene could be TRBD1 or TRBD2 (5 bases each). The CDR3 is 14 amino acids. CDR1 MRHNA and CDR2 SNTAGT come from the germline V gene. The V end lost 3 bases, the J end lost 6 bases, and 12 bases lay between the germline ends. CDR3 nucleotides: TGTGCCAGCAGTGATGGACTCCAGGGCAATGAGCAGTTCTTC. As protein: CASSDGLQGNEQFF.

This clone was observed a handful of times. For the CDR3, the DNA is TGTGCCATCAGTGAGTCAATTTCTGATACGCAGTATTTT. Its protein product is CAISESISDTQYF. The chain is built from TRBV10-3 and TRBJ2-3, with D unclear. Per the germline V gene, CDR1 is ENHRY and CDR2 is SYGVKD. V was trimmed by 0 bases and J by 6 bases, leaving 7 bases between them. This CDR3 spans 13 amino acids.

This clone has only a few counts. V is TRBV10-3 and J is TRBJ2-2; the match to TRBD2 covers 10 bases. Losses at the gene ends were 6 bases for V and 2 bases for J; bases not matched to a gene: 3. This CDR3 has 15 amino acids. Germline CDR1 ENHRY, CDR2 SYGVKD. The DNA for the CDR3 is TGTGCCATCAGGTGGACTAGCGGTAACACCGGGGAGCTGTTTTTT. This translates into CAIRWTSGNTGELFF.

The rearrangement links TRBV7-2 to TRBJ2-5; 7 bases line up with TRBD2. The CDR3 consists of 14 residues. The germline V gene encodes CDR1 SGHTA and CDR2 FQGNSA. Trimming cost V 5 bases and J 2 bases; bases outside gene matches: 5. The CDR3 DNA follows: TGTGCCAGCAGCCAACCGGGACTACAAGAGACCCAGTACTTC. Amino acids: CASSQPGLQETQYF.

The J gene is TRBJ2-7, the V gene TRBV9; TRBD2 agrees at 8 bases. The CDR3 contains 14 residues. CDR1 and CDR2 from the germline V gene are SGDLS and YYNGEE. Trimming at V came to 5 bases and at J to 1 base, leaving 5 bases not matched to a gene. CDR3 sequence (DNA): TGTGCCAGCAGACCCTCGGGGGGGTCCTACGAGCAGTACTTC. Amino acid sequence: CASRPSGGSYEQYF.